The T cell receptor beta chain under discussion was sequenced for a study of OX40 agonist ivuxolimab in advanced cancers. Background for the entire study: Ivuxolimab was a fully human IgG2 agonistic monoclonal antibody targeting the costimulatory receptor OX40 (CD134). Intravenous ivuxolimab was administered to patients every 2 weeks at six dose levels: 0.01, 0.1, 0.3, 1.5, 3 and 10 mg/kg. Of the roughly 53 patients in dose escalation, around 19 had hepatocellular carcinoma, about 15 had melanoma, 9 had renal cell carcinoma and 9 had head and neck cancer. A male proportion of around 81% and a mean age of 60 years, ranging from 23 to 79, were recorded for the dose-escalation cohort. Prior anti-PD-1, anti-PD-L1 or anti-CTLA-4 therapy was permitted, and checkpoint inhibitors had been received by about 44% of dose-escalation patients. Partial responses were achieved by three dose-escalation patients, of whom one had hepatocellular carcinoma and two had cutaneous melanoma. Peripheral TCRbeta sequencing aimed to test whether ivuxolimab altered TCR sequence diversity and caused clonal T-cell expansion. The monotherapy dose-escalation portion (N of about 50 patients) of the phase I ivuxolimab trial is reported in the paper. Results and caveats for the whole study, not just this receptor: At doses of 0.1 to 3.0 mg/kg, clonal expansion of both CD4+ and CD8+ T cells in blood was seen between baseline and week 6. On average, CD8+ T cells showed more expanded clones than CD4+ T cells after ivuxolimab. Low levels of normalized T-cell clonal expansion were also seen in some patients who did not respond. The antigen specificity of the peripheral T cells that underwent clonal expansion was not determined. In the 0.1-3.0 mg/kg groups, partial responders had among the lowest normalized peripheral clonal expansion, particularly in CD8+ T cells.

Patients with autoimmune disease history or receiving systemic immunosuppression were excluded from the trial. Peripheral blood for TCR sequencing was drawn from every dose cohort at baseline, at cycle 4 day 1 and at cycle 7 day 1. The samples were drawn from a first-in-human, open-label, multicenter phase I dose-escalation trial of ivuxolimab. The trial enrolled adults with locally advanced or metastatic head and neck squamous cell, hepatocellular, melanoma or renal cell carcinoma. Before TCR sequencing, CD4+ T cells and CD8+ T cells were sorted from peripheral blood as separate populations. Genomic DNA was extracted from sorted cells for sequencing of the TCRbeta CDR3 region. The immunoSEQ Assay was used to sequence the TCRbeta CDR3 regions. The immuneACCESS repertoire file appears here via TCRdb, limited to in-frame rearrangements. These files lack a portion of the clones; in checked studies, under half of the deficit traces to unresolved V genes, and the cause of the others is not known. A total of some 59,000 clones appear in this sample, 75% to 85% of them only once. In total, the top ten clones hold 2.4% of the sample.

Regarding this clone: Its target antigen remains unknown. No much larger clone is present one base from it, and per-base qualities are unavailable.

For CDR1 and CDR2, the germline V gene (reference sequence) lists SEHNR and FQNEAQ. From the cysteine up to the phenylalanine, the CDR3 has a length of 14 residues. The sequence is cut down to CDR3 DNA, 42 bases in frame from base 1. V is clipped by 4 bases and J by 1 base, and the sequence between their germline boundaries is 9 bases long. The V and J genes are TRBV7-9 and TRBJ2-3, and the D gene may be TRBD1, 5 bases matching. This clonotype originated in an adult with an advanced solid tumor such as melanoma, head and neck, liver or kidney cancer. This material consisted of CD4+ or CD8+ T cells sorted from blood, taken in a trial of the OX40 agonist ivuxolimab. The nucleotides are TGTGCCAGCAGCTCAGGGTGGGGCACAGATACGCAGTATTTT. Protein translation: CASSSGWGTDTQYF. Extended through the reference TRBV7-9 and TRBJ2-3 proteins, this CDR3 yields the full variable domain: DTGVSQNPRHKITKRGQNVTFRCDPISEHNRLYWYRQTLGQGPEFLTYFQNEAQLEKSRLLSDRFSAERPKGSFSTLEIQRTEQGDSAMYLCASSSGWGTDTQYFGPGTRLTVL.